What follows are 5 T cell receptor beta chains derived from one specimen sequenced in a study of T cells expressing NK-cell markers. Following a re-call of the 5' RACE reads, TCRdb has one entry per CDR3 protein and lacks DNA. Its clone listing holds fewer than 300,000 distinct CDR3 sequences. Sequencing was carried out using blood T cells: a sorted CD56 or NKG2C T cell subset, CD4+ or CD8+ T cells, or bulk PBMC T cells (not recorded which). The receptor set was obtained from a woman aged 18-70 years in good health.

This CDR3 reads CASSLGGFSTGELFF. The chain carries TRBV3-1 and TRBJ2-2; TCRdb selects TRBD1, and the lack of DNA leaves this call unchecked. The CDR3 spans 15 residues. Per the germline V gene, CDR1 is LGHDT and CDR2 is YNNKEL (reference sequence).

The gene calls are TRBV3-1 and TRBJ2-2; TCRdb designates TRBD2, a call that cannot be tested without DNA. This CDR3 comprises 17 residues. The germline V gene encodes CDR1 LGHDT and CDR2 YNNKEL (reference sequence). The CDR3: CASSQGGLRAGTGELFF.

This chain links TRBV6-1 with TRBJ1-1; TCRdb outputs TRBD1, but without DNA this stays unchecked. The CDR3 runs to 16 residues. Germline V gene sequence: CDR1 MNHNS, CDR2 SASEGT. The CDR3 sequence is CASSDTLGTGNTEAFF.

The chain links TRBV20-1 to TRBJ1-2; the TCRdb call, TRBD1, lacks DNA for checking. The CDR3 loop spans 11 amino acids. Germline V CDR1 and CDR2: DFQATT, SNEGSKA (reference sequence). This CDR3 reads CSASTGDGYTF.

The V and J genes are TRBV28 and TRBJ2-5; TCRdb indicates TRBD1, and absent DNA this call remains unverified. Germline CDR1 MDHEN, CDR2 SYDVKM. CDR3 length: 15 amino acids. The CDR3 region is CASSEGSGGEETQYF.